In its sample, the clone carrying this T cell receptor (beta chain) was seen many times. Its matching antigen is unknown. After constant-region reverse-primer amplification, full-length variable regions underwent semi-nested PCR with Nested Universal Primer A. TCRdb reanalysed the 5' RACE reads using MiXCR and keeps one entry per CDR3 protein. The sample has tens of thousands of distinct CDR3 sequences; around 26% are singletons. The CDR3 sequence is 15 residues long. The germline V gene encodes CDR1 MGHRA and CDR2 YSYEKL. V dropped 0 bases and J dropped 0; count of bases not matched to a gene: 1. Findings and limits, study-wide: Tumor memory CD4+ T cell TCR gene usage was found to cluster with blood and lymph node memory CD4+ cells and with lymph node naive CD4+ cells. The larger cohort examined one V-J beta rearrangement, not whole repertoires.

The sequence was obtained from a female donor with breast cancer. Input material: naive CD4+ T cells sorted from blood. Subset reported: naive CD4+ T cells, CD4+CD45RA+CD25-. The chain uses TRBV4-1 and TRBJ1-2; TRBD1 matches at 7 bases. The CDR3: CASSQETGANYGYTF. For the CDR3, the DNA is TGCGCCAGCAGCCAAGAAACAGGGGCTAACTATGGCTACACCTTC.